A single T cell receptor (beta chain) is shown here with its context. The antigen remains unidentified. The data stem from a study of radiation and T cells in renal cell carcinoma. The wider study: Nephrectomy followed 15 Gy stereotactic body radiation by 4 weeks.

Data came from immunoSEQ multiplex PCR; TCRdb stores just in-frame clones and leaves some out. The data show about 150,000 clones, with approximately 88% seen just once and 13% held by the top ten. The time point: blood 2 weeks post-SBRT. As to treatment: 15 Gy SBRT to primary tumor, nephrectomy 4 weeks later. The patient's renal cell carcinoma had clear cell pathology. Overall study findings and caveats: Baseline intratumoral clonotype presence is unknown without pretreatment biopsies. In blood, top tumor clones expanded by 2 weeks, shrinking by 4.

CDR3 length: 15 residues. The chain combines TRBV21-1 with TRBJ1-3; TRBD1, the D gene given by the table, was not confirmed from the DNA. TRBV21-1 is assigned pseudogene status. Here the sequenced sample was blood, taken from a patient whose treatment included radiotherapy and nephrectomy. The origin of this receptor is a woman between 50 and 59 years old with renal cell carcinoma. CDR3 sequence: CASSSPGASGNTIYF. The CDR3 nucleotides are TGTGCCAGCAGCAGCCCAGGGGCTTCTGGAAACACCATATATTTT.